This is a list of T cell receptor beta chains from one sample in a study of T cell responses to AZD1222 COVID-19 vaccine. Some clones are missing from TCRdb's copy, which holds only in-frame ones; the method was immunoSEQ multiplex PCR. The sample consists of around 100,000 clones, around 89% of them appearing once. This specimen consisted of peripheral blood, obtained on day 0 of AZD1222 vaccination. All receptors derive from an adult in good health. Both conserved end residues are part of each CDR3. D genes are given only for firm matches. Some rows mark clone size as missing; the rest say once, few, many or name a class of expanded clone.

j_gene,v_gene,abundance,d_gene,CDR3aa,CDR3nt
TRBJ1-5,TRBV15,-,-,CATSRGAYSNQPQHF,TGTGCCACCAGTCGGGGGGCCTATAGCAATCAGCCCCAGCATTTT
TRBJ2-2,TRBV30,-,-,CAWSVPVRYTGELFF,TGTGCCTGGAGTGTACCCGTGCGGTACACCGGGGAGCTGTTTTTT
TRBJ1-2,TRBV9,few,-,CASSKSWSSQFNYGYTF,TGTGCCAGCAGTAAGAGTTGGTCATCTCAGTTTAACTATGGCTACACCTTC
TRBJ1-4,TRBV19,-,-,CASSIQQGGLFF,TGTGCCAGTAGTATCCAACAGGGAGGACTGTTTTTT
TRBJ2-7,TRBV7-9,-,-,CASSGGGGQYF,TGTGCCAGCAGCGGAGGAGGGGGGCAGTACTTC
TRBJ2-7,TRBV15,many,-,CATSRVRDSSYEQYF,TGTGCCACCAGCAGAGTCCGGGACTCATCCTACGAGCAGTACTTC
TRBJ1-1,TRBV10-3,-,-,CAISDSRVLNTEAFF,TGTGCCATCAGTGACTCCCGGGTTCTAAACACTGAAGCTTTCTTT
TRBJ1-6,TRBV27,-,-,CASSLEWVNNSPLHF,TGTGCCAGCAGTTTAGAATGGGTTAATAATTCACCCCTCCACTTT
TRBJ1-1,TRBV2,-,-,CASSIGGVGDNTEAFF,TGTGCCAGCAGCATCGGGGGGGTAGGAGATAACACTGAAGCTTTCTTT
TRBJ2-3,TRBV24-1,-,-,CATSQRGNRGDTQYF,TGTGCCACCAGCCAACGGGGCAACCGGGGAGATACGCAGTATTTT
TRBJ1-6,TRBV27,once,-,CASSPGSYNSPLHF,TGTGCCAGCAGTCCGGGGTCATATAATTCACCCCTCCACTTT
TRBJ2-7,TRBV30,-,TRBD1,CAWSGTEGQDPYEQYF,TGTGCCTGGAGTGGGACGGAGGGACAGGACCCCTACGAGCAGTACTTC
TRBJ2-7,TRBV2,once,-,CASSGGRGTYEQYF,TGTGCCAGCAGTGGGGGCAGGGGAACCTACGAGCAGTACTTC
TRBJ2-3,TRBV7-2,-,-,CASSLAAGWNTDTQYF,TGTGCCAGCAGCTTAGCGGCAGGGTGGAACACAGATACGCAGTATTTT
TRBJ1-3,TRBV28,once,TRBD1,CASSSGGSGNTIYF,TGTGCCAGCAGTTCAGGGGGCTCTGGAAACACCATATATTTT
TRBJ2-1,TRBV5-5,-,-,CASSLEGPKFNEQFF,TGTGCCAGCAGCTTGGAGGGACCAAAATTCAATGAGCAGTTCTTC
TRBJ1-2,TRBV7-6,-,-,CASSSVPYPYGYTF,TGTGCCAGCAGCTCCGTACCCTACCCCTATGGCTACACCTTC
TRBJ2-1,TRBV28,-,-,CASSPSWHEQFF,TGTGCCAGCAGTCCTAGCTGGCATGAGCAGTTCTTC
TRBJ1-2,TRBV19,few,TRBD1,CASSHDRESYGYTF,TGTGCCAGTAGTCACGACAGGGAGAGCTATGGCTACACCTTC
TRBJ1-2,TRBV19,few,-,CASSTHRVKGYTF,TGTGCCAGTAGTACCCACAGGGTTAAAGGCTACACCTTC
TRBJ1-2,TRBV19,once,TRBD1,CASSSDRDGYTF,TGTGCCAGTAGTTCGGACAGGGATGGCTACACCTTC
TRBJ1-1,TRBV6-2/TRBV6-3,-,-,CASSFPNTEAFF,TGTGCCAGCAGTTTCCCGAACACTGAAGCTTTCTTT
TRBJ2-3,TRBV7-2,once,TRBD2,CASSLAGTSRDTQYF,TGTGCCAGCAGCTTAGCGGGGACTAGTCGAGATACGCAGTATTTT
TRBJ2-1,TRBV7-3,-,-,CASSPSREVYNEQFF,TGTGCCAGCAGCCCGAGTAGAGAGGTCTACAATGAGCAGTTCTTC
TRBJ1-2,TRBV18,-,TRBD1,CASSPFASGDSHYGYTF,TGTGCCAGCTCACCCTTTGCGAGCGGGGACAGCCACTATGGCTACACCTTC
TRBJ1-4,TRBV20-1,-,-,CSAMGPGKLFF,TGCAGTGCCATGGGTCCCGGCAAACTGTTTTTT
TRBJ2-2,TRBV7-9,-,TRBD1,CASSQGVRGELNTGELFF,TGTGCCAGCAGCCAGGGGGTCCGGGGAGAGCTGAACACCGGGGAGCTGTTTTTT
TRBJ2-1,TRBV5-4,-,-,CATKPAQNNEQFF,TGTGCCACCAAGCCCGCCCAGAACAATGAGCAGTTCTTC
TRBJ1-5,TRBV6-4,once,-,CASSDQGGNQPQHF,TGTGCCAGCAGTGACCAGGGAGGCAATCAGCCCCAGCATTTT
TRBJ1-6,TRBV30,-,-,CAWSLAGTVYNSPLHF,TGTGCCTGGAGTCTTGCCGGGACGGTGTATAATTCACCCCTCCACTTT
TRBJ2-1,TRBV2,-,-,CASSEAPGAQGGDEQFF,TGTGCCAGCAGTGAAGCGCCGGGGGCACAGGGTGGGGATGAGCAGTTCTTC
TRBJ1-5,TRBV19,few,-,CASSWGGLSNQPQHF,TGTGCCAGTAGTTGGGGGGGCCTTAGCAATCAGCCCCAGCATTTT
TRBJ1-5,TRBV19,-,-,CASQQGNSNQPQHF,TGTGCCAGTCAACAGGGCAATAGCAATCAGCCCCAGCATTTT
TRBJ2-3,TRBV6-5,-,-,CASSYVQTSTDTQYF,TGTGCCAGCAGTTACGTACAGACTAGCACAGATACGCAGTATTTT
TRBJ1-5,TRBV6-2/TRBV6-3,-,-,CASSYFAAGPDFNQPQHF,TGTGCCAGCAGTTACTTCGCTGCAGGGCCTGACTTCAATCAGCCCCAGCATTTT
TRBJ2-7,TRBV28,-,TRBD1,CASGDLQGFHEQYF,TGTGCCAGCGGCGACTTACAGGGGTTCCACGAGCAGTACTTC
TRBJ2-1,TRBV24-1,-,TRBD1,CATEDRGQDHGGEQFF,TGTGCCACCGAAGACAGGGGACAGGACCACGGAGGTGAGCAGTTCTTC
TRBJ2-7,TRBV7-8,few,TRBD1,CASSPGDRVTYEQYF,TGTGCCAGCAGCCCAGGGGACAGGGTCACCTACGAGCAGTACTTC
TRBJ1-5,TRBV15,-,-,CATSRDLGGGQPQHF,TGTGCCACCAGCAGAGATCTGGGGGGAGGTCAGCCCCAGCATTTT
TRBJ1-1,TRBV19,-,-,CASSGGRVSMNTEAFF,TGTGCCAGTAGTGGCGGGAGAGTCTCTATGAACACTGAAGCTTTCTTT
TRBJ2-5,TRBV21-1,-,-,CDRKTQETQYF,TGTGACCGAAAAACCCAAGAGACCCAGTACTTC
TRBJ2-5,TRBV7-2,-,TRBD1,CASSSGQIQETQYF,TGTGCCAGCAGCTCGGGACAGATACAAGAGACCCAGTACTTC
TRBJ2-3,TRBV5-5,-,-,CASSLASATDTQYF,TGTGCCAGCAGCTTGGCTAGCGCGACAGATACGCAGTATTTT